Given below is one TCR beta chain in context. The target antigen is unknown. Trimming cost V 6 bases and J 3 bases, with 24 bases left between them. CDR3 length: 17 residues. Germline assignment: CDR1 LGHNA and CDR2 YNFKEQ. Time point: patch test 2, 6 weeks after DPC sensitization. Treatment of the sample: therapeutic diphenylcyclopropenone sensitization with weekly scalp DPC. Attachment of unique molecular identifiers to individual cDNA molecules was performed in the library. In TCRdb, the RACE reads were re-called with MiXCR into one record per CDR3 protein. This table holds roughly 380,000 distinct CDR3 sequences, over 6% found once. This sample is part of a study of human T cells and chemical hapten exposure. Across the whole study: TCR yields per sample varied, mainly owing to small pooled library volume differences. Findings and limits, study-wide: Relative to control repertoires, expanded TCRs gave rise to significantly more large CDR3 similarity clusters.

The V gene is TRBV4-2, the J gene TRBJ2-7; D gene uncertain. The material sequenced was whole blood, taken in connection with sensitization to the hapten diphenylcyclopropenone (DPC). This receptor was taken from a woman younger than 30 with alopecia areata. Some clones in this sample may be carry-over from other donors' samples. In DNA form, the CDR3 reads TGTGCCAGCAGTCCGAACCGATACCTGCAGGCAAACTACGAGCAGTACTTC. Translation gives CASSPNRYLQANYEQYF.